This T cell receptor (beta chain) comes out of a study of T-cell reconstitution after alpha-beta-depleted transplantation in children (dated by TCRdb to between 2015 and 2016). For context, the study as a whole: Using TCR repertoire profiling, the study quantitatively followed how T-cell immune reconstitution unfolded in children after TCRalphabeta/CD19-depleted allogeneic hematopoietic cell transplantation.

As for this clonotype: Its antigen is not yet known. Per-base qualities were not stored, and no clone one base away is much larger.

Beyond this particular receptor, the publication reports: In some patients, the high TCRbeta diversity seen at day 60 was put down to recipient T cells and intrathymic progenitors that had survived conditioning. The frequencies of hyperexpanded clones fell over the following months, and after one year, T-cell counts and TCRbeta diversity were mostly attributed to newly produced T cells. The apparently early recovery of alphabetaT-cell counts about two months after transplant reportedly depended on only several hundred rapidly expanded clones that came from non-depleted graft cells.

The meaning of the sample's treatment or condition label: allogeneic hematopoietic cell transplantation with graft depleted of TCRalphabeta T cells and CD19 B cells. The transplant recipients were children given TCRalphabeta/CD19-depleted allogeneic hematopoietic cell grafts. Library preparation employed PCR. Sequencing was performed on an Illumina HiSeq 2500. TCR library preparation used molecular barcoding, with unique molecular identifiers applied to normalize quantification of the TCRbeta repertoire. TCRdb ran its own pipeline on the public reads, namely fastp trimming at Q25 and MiXCR clone calling, and kept in-frame beta chains. Each record represents a unique CDR3 protein, reported with the most common genes and DNA among its rows. The sample table shows fewer than 250,000 distinct CDR3 sequences, and approximately 17% are seen once. In total, the top ten clones hold roughly two fifths of the sample.

CDR1 and CDR2 were assigned from the germline V gene as MNHNS and SASEGT. Trimming accounts for 6 bases at V and 5 bases at J, while the number of junction bases matched to no gene is 21. Its CDR3 holds 19 amino acids, cysteine through phenylalanine. The DNA shown is the 57-base CDR3, in frame from base 1. The sample consisted of PBMCs, mostly from graft donor cells, taken 360 days after TCRalphabeta/CD19-depleted stem cell transplant. The rearrangement joined TRBV6-1 to TRBJ2-5; 10 bases in between match TRBD2. The origin of this receptor is a male patient aged 2 to 10 who had a stem cell transplant for acute lymphoblastic leukemia, so the T cells may come from the graft donor. The DNA sequence reads TGTGCCAGCAGCCTCGAGGGTAGCGGGAGGCCTGTGGGACTGGAGACCCAGTACTTC. Its translation is CASSLEGSGRPVGLETQYF.